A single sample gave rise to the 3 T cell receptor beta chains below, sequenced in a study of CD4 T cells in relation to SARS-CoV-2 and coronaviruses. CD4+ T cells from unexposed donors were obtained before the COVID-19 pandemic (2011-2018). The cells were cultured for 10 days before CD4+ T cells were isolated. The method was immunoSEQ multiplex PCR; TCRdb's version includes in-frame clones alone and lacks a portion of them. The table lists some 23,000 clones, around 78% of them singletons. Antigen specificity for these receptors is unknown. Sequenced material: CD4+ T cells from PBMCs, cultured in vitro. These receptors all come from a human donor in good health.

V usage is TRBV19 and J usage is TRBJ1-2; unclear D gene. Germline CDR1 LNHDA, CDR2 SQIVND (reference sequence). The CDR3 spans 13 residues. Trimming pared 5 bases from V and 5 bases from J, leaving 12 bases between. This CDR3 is CASSGSISYGYTF. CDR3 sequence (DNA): TGTGCCAGTAGTGGGTCGATTTCGTATGGCTACACCTTC.

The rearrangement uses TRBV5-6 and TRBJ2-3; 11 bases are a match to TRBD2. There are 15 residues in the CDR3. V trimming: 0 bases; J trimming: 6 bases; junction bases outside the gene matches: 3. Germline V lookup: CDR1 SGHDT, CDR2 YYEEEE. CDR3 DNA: TGTGCCAGCAGCTTGGATCTAGCGGGGGGTGATACGCAGTATTTT. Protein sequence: CASSLDLAGGDTQYF.

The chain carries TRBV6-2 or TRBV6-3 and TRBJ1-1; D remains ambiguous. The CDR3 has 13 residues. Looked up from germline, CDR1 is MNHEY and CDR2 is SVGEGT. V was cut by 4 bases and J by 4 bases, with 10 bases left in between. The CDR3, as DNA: TGTGCCAGCAGTTCCAGACTGGGCACTGAAGCTTTCTTT. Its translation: CASSSRLGTEAFF.